Below, 13 T cell receptor beta chains from the same sample are listed, as sequenced in a study of Graves' ophthalmopathy and Graves' hyperthyroidism. For repertoire sequencing, the TCR beta CDR3 regions were amplified from RNA transcripts. RT-PCR with HTBI primers came first, then second-round multiplex PCR. A single record per CDR3 protein comes from TCRdb applying MiXCR to the multiplex PCR reads. The table includes over 650,000 distinct CDR3 sequences, over 40% detected once. The sample was peripheral blood. The receptors shown here come from an adult man with Graves' ophthalmopathy.

The chain carries TRBV30 and TRBJ1-5; D gene ambiguous. V was clipped by 4 bases and J by 5 bases, with 12 bases between them. Germline CDR1 is GTSNPN and CDR2 is SVGIG (reference sequence). This CDR3 spans 13 amino acids. The CDR3: CAWTASPDQPQHF. In nucleotides, the CDR3 is TGTGCCTGGACGGCCAGCCCAGATCAGCCCCAGCATTTT.

As concerns this clonotype: With a much larger clone just one base away, this may be a read error. J is TRBJ2-5 and V is TRBV19; TRBD2 agrees at 7 bases. V was clipped by 8 bases and J by 7 bases; unmatched bases: 7. The CDR3 has 12 residues. Per germline, CDR1 LNHDA and CDR2 SQIVND (reference sequence). The CDR3 DNA follows: TGTGCCAGTGGTCCGGGGGGAGGGACCCAGTACTTC. Translated: CASGPGGGTQYF.

The V call is TRBV4-1, the J call TRBJ2-3; maybe TRBD2 (5 bases). The V gene's germline CDR1 is MGHRA and CDR2 YSYEKL. The CDR3 covers 16 residues. V was clipped by 0 bases and J by 6 bases, with 16 bases between them. The CDR3: CASSQDLATNDDTQYF. The CDR3 region has the DNA TGCGCCAGCAGCCAAGATCTGGCGACTAATGATGATACGCAGTATTTT.

Ten or more counts support this clonotype. V gene TRBV19 combines with J gene TRBJ1-5; 7 nucleotides agree with TRBD1. CDR3 length: 15 residues. CDR1 is LNHDA, CDR2 SQIVND, per germline (reference sequence). V shed 6 bases and J 5 bases; nucleotides not matched to a gene: 10. Here the CDR3 reads CASSLNAQGYQPQHF. The CDR3 DNA follows: TGTGCCAGTAGCCTGAACGCACAGGGGTATCAGCCCCAGCATTTT. The full variable domain, in which reference TRBV19 and TRBJ1-5 provide the parts outside the CDR3, is DGGITQSPKYLFRKEGQNVTLSCEQNLNHDAMYWYRQDPGQGLRLIYYSQIVNDFQKGDIAEGYSVSREKKESFPLTVTSAQKNPTAFYLCASSLNAQGYQPQHFGDGTRLSIL.

This sequence joins TRBV7-3 and TRBJ2-6; D possibly corresponds to TRBD2 (6 bases). This CDR3 contains 11 residues. The V end lost 3 bases, the J end lost 16 bases, and 10 bases lay between the germline ends. Germline-derived CDR1 and CDR2 are SGHTA and FQGTGA. The CDR3 loop is CASSFREVLTF. CDR3 sequence (DNA): TGTGCCAGCAGCTTCAGGGAGGTACTGACTTTC.

This clonotype was counted once. The CDR3 DNA sequence: TGCAGCGTTGACAAGAACAGGGTACGACAGCCCCAGCATTTT. It yields the protein CSVDKNRVRQPQHF. The chain joins TRBV29-1 to TRBJ1-5; tentative D call: TRBD1 (6 bases). The CDR3 totals 14 residues. V lost 3 bases, J lost 7 bases, and 16 bases lay in between. Germline V CDR1 and CDR2: SQVTM, ANQGSEA.

The table lists this clonotype with many counts. The J gene is TRBJ1-2, the V gene TRBV7-9; D might be TRBD1 (5 bases). Germline CDR1 reads SEHNR; CDR2 reads FQNEAQ (reference sequence). The CDR3 is made up of 11 amino acids. V lost 3 bases and J 8 bases, leaving 7 bases between the germline ends. The CDR3 here is CASSFGDGYTF. As DNA, the CDR3 is TGTGCCAGCAGCTTCGGGGACGGCTACACCTTC.

The V call is TRBV9, the J call TRBJ1-6; D unclear. V was shortened by 3 bases and J by 7 bases, with 5 bases between the two germline ends. The CDR3 is 12 amino acids. CDR1 and CDR2 (germline): SGDLS, YYNGEE. CDR3: CASSGMNSPLHF. The CDR3 DNA reads TGTGCCAGCAGCGGTATGAATTCACCCCTCCACTTT.

This clonotype was detected ten times or more. The chain couples TRBV19 to TRBJ1-1, with 7 bases matching TRBD1. This CDR3 is built from 19 residues. Germline CDR1 reads LNHDA; CDR2 reads SQIVND (reference sequence). J was trimmed by 3 bases and V by 6 bases; bases with no gene match: 22. CDR3 residues: CASRTRLGQPKRGDTEAFF. CDR3 nucleotides: TGTGCCAGTAGGACTCGGTTGGGACAGCCAAAACGCGGGGACACTGAAGCTTTCTTT.

The gene calls are TRBV20-1 and TRBJ2-5, with D possibly TRBD2 on 5 matching bases. The CDR3 spans 16 residues. V lost 0 bases and J 2 bases, leaving 16 bases between the germline ends. Germline V gene data show CDR1 as DFQATT and CDR2 as SNEGSKA (reference sequence). The CDR3: CSARDESQAEQETQYF. CDR3 nucleotides: TGCAGTGCTAGAGATGAGTCGCAAGCGGAACAAGAGACCCAGTACTTC.

This chain joins TRBV25-1 and TRBJ2-1; maybe TRBD2 (6 bases). This CDR3 is built from 13 residues. Trimming removed 11 bases from V and 5 bases from J, with 16 bases in between. The germline V gene has CDR1 MGHDK and CDR2 SYGVNS. In nucleotides, the CDR3 is TGTGCCGGCGGACCGGGACTGCACAATGAGCAGTTCTTC. Translation: CAGGPGLHNEQFF.

This clonotype was seen a handful of times. Since a much larger clone is just one base distant, this may be a read error. The chain uses TRBV9 and TRBJ2-7; D possibly corresponds to TRBD2 (5 bases). The germline V gene encodes CDR1 SGDLS and CDR2 YYNGEE. The CDR3 extends over 16 amino acids. CDR3 region: CAGSVEERPFLYEQYF. The CDR3 DNA follows: TGTGCCGGCAGCGTAGAGGAGCGGCCCTTCCTCTACGAGCAGTACTTC.

This clonotype showed up many times. The chain couples TRBV10-3 to TRBJ1-5; no firm D call. CDR3 length: 14 residues. V was clipped by 1 base and J by 5 bases, with 9 bases between them. Per the germline V gene, CDR1 is ENHRY and CDR2 is SYGVKD. The CDR3, as DNA: TGTGCCATCAGTGAGTTGGGGTTAGATCAGCCCCAGCATTTT. Translation: CAISELGLDQPQHF.